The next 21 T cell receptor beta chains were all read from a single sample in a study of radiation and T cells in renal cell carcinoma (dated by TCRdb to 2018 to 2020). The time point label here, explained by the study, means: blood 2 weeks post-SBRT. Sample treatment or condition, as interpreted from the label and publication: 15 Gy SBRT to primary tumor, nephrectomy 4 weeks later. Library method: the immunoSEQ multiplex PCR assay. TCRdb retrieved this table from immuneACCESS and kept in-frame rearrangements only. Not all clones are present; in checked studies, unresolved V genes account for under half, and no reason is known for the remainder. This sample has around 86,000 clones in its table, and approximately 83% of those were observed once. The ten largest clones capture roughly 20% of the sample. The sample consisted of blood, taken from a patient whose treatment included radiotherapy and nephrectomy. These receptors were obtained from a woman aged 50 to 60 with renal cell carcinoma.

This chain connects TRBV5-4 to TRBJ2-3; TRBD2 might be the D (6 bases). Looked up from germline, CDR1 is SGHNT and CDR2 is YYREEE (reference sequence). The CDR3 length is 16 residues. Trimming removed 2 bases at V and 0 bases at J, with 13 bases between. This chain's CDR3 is CASSFPSGRSTDTQYF. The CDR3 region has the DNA TGTGCCAGCAGCTTTCCTTCAGGGAGGAGCACAGATACGCAGTATTTT.

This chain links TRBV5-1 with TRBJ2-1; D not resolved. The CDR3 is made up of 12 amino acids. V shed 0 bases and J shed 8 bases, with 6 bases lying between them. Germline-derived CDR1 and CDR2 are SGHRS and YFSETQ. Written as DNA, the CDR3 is TGCGCCAGCAGCTTGGGGGTCTATGAGCAGTTCTTC. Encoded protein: CASSLGVYEQFF. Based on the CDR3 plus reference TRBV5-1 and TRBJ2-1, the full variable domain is KAGVTQTPRYLIKTRGQQVTLSCSPISGHRSVSWYQQTPGQGLQFLFEYFSETQRNKGNFPGRFSGRQFSNSRSEMNVSTLELGDSALYLCASSLGVYEQFFGPGTRLTVL.

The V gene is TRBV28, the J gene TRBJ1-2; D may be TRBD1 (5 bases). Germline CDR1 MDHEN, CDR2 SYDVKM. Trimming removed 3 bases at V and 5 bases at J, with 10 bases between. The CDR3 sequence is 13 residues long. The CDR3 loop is CASSLLRGYGYTF. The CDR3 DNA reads TGTGCCAGCAGTTTGTTACGGGGGTATGGCTACACCTTC.

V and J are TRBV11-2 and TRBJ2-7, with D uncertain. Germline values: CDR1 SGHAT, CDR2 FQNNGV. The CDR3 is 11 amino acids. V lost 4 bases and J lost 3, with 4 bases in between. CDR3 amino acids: CASSSSYEQYF. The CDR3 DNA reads TGTGCCAGCAGCTCAAGCTACGAGCAGTACTTC.

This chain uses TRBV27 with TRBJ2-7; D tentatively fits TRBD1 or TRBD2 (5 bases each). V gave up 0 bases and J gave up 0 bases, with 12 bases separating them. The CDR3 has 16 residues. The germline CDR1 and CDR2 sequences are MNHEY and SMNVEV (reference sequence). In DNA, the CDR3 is TGTGCCAGCAGTTTATCTGGGACCTCAAGCTCCTACGAGCAGTACTTC. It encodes CASSLSGTSSSYEQYF.

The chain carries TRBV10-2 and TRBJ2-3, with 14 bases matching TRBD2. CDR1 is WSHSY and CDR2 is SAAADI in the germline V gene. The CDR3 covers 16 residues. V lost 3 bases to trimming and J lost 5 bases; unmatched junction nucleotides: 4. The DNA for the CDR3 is TGCGCCAGCAGTGAAGGGACTAGCGGGAGTGTAGATACGCAGTATTTT. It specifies CASSEGTSGSVDTQYF.

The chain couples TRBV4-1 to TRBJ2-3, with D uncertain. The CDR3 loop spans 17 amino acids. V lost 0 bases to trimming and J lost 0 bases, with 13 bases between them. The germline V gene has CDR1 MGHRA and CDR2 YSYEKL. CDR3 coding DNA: TGCGCCAGCAGCCAAGATCCGGCCTTTTCTAGCACAGATACGCAGTATTTT. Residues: CASSQDPAFSSTDTQYF.

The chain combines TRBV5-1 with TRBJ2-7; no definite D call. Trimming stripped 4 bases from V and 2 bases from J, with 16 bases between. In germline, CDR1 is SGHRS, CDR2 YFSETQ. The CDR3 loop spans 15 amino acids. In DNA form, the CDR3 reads TGCGCCAGCAGCCTCCGGACGGATGGCACCTACGAGCAGTACTTC. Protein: CASSLRTDGTYEQYF. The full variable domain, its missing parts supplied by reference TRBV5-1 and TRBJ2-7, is KAGVTQTPRYLIKTRGQQVTLSCSPISGHRSVSWYQQTPGQGLQFLFEYFSETQRNKGNFPGRFSGRQFSNSRSEMNVSTLELGDSALYLCASSLRTDGTYEQYFGPGTRLTVT.

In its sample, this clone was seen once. The CDR3 DNA is TGTGCCAGCTCACCACCGACAGACTCCTACGAGCAGTACTTC. This sequence encodes CASSPPTDSYEQYF. The rearrangement links TRBV18 to TRBJ2-7, with D possibly TRBD1 on 5 matching bases. V was trimmed by 0 bases and J by 0 bases, leaving 6 bases between them. The germline gives CDR1 KGHSH, CDR2 LQKENI. CDR3 length: 14 amino acids.

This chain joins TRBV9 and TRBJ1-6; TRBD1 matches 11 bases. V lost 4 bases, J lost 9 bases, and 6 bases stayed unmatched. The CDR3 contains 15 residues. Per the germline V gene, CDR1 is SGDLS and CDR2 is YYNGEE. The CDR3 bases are TGTGCCAGCAGCCTTAGGACAGGGGGCGGTTCACCCCTCCACTTT. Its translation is CASSLRTGGGSPLHF.

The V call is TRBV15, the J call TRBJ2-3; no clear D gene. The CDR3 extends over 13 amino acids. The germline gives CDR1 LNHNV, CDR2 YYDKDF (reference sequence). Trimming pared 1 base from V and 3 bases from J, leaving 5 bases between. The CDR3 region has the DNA TGTGCCACCAGCAGAGGGATGACAGATACGCAGTATTTT. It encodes CATSRGMTDTQYF.

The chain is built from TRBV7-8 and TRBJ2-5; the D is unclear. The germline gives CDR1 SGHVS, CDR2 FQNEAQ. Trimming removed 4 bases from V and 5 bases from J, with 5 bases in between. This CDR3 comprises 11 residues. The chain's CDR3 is CASSSIETQYF. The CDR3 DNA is TGTGCCAGCAGCTCAATCGAGACCCAGTACTTC.

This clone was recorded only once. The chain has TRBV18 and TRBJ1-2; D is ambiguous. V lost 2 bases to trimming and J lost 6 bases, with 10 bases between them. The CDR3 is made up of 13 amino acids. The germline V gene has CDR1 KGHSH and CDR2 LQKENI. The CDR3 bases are TGTGCCAGCTCACCATACCAGGTTGATGGCTACACCTTC. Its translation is CASSPYQVDGYTF. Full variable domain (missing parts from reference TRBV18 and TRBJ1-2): NAGVMQNPRHLVRRRGQEARLRCSPMKGHSHVYWYRQLPEEGLKFMVYLQKENIIDESGMPKERFSAEFPKEGPSILRIQQVVRGDSAAYFCASSPYQVDGYTFGSGTRLTVV.

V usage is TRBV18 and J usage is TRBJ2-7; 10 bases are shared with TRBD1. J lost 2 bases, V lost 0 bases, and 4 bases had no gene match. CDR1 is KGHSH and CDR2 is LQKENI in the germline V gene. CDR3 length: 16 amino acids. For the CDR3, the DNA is TGTGCCAGCTCACCACCGACCGGACAGGGGGCCTACGAGCAGTACTTC. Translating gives CASSPPTGQGAYEQYF. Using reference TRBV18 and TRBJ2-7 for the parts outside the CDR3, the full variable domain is NAGVMQNPRHLVRRRGQEARLRCSPMKGHSHVYWYRQLPEEGLKFMVYLQKENIIDESGMPKERFSAEFPKEGPSILRIQQVVRGDSAAYFCASSPPTGQGAYEQYFGPGTRLTVT.

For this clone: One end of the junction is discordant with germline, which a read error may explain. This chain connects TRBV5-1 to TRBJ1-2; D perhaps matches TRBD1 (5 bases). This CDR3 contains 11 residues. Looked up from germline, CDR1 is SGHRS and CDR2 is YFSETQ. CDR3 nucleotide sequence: TGCGCCAGCAGCGGGGTGGGGCAGCCGATCTTC. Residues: CASSGVGQPIF.

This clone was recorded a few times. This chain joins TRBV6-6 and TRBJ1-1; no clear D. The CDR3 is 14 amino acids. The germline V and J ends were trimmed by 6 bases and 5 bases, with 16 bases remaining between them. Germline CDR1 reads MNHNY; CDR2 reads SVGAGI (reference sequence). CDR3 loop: CASSVVAWSTEAFF. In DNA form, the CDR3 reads TGTGCCAGCAGCGTCGTGGCCTGGAGTACTGAAGCTTTCTTT.

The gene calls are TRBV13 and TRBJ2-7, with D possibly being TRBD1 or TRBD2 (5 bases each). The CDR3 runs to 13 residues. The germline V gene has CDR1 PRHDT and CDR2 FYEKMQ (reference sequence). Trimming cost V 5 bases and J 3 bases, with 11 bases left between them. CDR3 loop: CASSPRDGYEQYF. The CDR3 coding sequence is TGTGCCAGCAGCCCCCGGGACGGCTACGAGCAGTACTTC.

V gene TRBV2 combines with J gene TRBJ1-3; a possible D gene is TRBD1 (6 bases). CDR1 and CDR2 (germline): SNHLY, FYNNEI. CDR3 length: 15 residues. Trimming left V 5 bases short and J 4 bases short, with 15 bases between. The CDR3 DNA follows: TGTGCCAGCAGTCCCGACAGGAACCTCGGAAACACCATATATTTT. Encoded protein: CASSPDRNLGNTIYF.

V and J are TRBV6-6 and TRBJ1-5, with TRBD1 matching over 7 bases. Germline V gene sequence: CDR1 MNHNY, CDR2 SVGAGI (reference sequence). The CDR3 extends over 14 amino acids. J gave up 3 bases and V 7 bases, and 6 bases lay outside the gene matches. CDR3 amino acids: CASTPGGPNQPQHF. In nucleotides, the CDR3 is TGTGCCAGCACCCCAGGGGGGCCCAATCAGCCCCAGCATTTT.

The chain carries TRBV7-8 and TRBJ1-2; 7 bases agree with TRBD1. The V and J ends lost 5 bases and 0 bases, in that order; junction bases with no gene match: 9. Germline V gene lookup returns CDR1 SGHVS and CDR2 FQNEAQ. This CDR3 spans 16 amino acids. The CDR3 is CASSANPGGSNYGYTF. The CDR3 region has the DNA TGTGCCAGCAGCGCAAATCCAGGGGGGTCTAACTATGGCTACACCTTC.

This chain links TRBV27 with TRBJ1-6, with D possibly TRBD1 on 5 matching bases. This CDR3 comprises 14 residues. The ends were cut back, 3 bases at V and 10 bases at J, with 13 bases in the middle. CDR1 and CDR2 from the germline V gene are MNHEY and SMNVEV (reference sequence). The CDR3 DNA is TGTGCCAGCAGTTTCGGGCAGGGTAACTCACCCCTCCACTTT. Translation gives CASSFGQGNSPLHF.